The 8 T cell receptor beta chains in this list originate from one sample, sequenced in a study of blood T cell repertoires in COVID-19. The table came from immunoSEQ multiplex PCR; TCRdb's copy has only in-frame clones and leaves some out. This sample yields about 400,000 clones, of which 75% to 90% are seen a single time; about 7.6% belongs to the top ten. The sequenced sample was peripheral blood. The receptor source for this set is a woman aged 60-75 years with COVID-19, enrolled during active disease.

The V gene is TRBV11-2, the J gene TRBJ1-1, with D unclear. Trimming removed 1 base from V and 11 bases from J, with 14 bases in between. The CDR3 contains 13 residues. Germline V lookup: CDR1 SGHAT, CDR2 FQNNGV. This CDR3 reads CASSLASRAGAFF. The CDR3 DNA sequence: TGTGCCAGCAGCTTAGCGTCCCGGGCGGGGGCTTTCTTT. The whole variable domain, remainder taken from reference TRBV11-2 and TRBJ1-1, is EAGVAQSPRYKIIEKRQSVAFWCNPISGHATLYWYQQILGQGPKLLIQFQNNGVVDDSQLPKDRFSAERLKGVDSTLKIQPAKLEDSAVYLCASSLASRAGAFFGQGTRLTVV.

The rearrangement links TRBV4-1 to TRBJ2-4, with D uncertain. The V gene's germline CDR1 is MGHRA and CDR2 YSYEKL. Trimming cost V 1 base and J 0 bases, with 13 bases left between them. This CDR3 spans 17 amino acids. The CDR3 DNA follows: TGCGCCAGCAGCCAAGTTTTATCGACTCTAGCCAAAAACATTCAGTACTTC. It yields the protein CASSQVLSTLAKNIQYF.

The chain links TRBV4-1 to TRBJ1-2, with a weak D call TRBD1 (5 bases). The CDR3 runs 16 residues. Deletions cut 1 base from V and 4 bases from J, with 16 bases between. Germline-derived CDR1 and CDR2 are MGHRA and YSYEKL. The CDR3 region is CASSQVRRAVGYGYTF. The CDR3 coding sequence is TGCGCCAGCAGCCAAGTGCGCAGGGCGGTAGGCTATGGCTACACCTTC.

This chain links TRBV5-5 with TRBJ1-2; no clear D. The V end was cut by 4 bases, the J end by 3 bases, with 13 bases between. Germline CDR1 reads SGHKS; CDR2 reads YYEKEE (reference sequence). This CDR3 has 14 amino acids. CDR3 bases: TGTGCCAGCAGCCTCCTGAACCGGTACTATGGCTACACCTTC. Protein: CASSLLNRYYGYTF.

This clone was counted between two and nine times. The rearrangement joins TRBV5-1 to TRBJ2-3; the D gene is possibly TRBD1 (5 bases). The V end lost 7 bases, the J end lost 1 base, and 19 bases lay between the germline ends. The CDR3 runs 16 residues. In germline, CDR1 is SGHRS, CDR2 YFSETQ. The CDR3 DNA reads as TGCGCCAGCGGGCAGGGAATAAGTCGGGGCACAGATACGCAGTATTTT. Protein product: CASGQGISRGTDTQYF. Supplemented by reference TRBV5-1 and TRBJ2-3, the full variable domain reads KAGVTQTPRYLIKTRGQQVTLSCSPISGHRSVSWYQQTPGQGLQFLFEYFSETQRNKGNFPGRFSGRQFSNSRSEMNVSTLELGDSALYLCASGQGISRGTDTQYFGPGTRLTVL.

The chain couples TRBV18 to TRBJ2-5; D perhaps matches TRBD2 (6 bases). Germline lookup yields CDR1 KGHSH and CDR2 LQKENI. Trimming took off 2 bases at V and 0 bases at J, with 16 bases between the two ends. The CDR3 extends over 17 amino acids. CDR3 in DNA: TGTGCCAGCTCACCAACTCTGGGGAGGACTAACCAAGAGACCCAGTACTTC. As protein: CASSPTLGRTNQETQYF.

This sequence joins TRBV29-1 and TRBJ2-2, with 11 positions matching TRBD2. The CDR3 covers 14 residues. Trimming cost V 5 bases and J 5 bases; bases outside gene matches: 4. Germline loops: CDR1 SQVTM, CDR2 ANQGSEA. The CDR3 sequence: CSVTSGGQTGELFF. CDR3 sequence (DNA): TGCAGCGTTACTAGCGGGGGACAGACCGGGGAGCTGTTTTTT.

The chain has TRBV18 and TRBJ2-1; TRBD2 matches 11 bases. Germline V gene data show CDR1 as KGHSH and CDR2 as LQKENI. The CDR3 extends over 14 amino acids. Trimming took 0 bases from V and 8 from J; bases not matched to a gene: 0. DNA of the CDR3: TGTGCCAGCTCACCACCGGGACTAGCGGATGAGCAGTTCTTC. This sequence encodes CASSPPGLADEQFF.